One and the same sample provided the 25 T cell receptor beta chains below, sequenced in a study of tumor-infiltrating lymphocytes in primary liver carcinoma. TCR beta cDNA was prepared out of roughly 0.5 ug total RNA by means of a constant-region primer. For TCR beta, libraries were produced by three nested multiplex PCR rounds using slightly modified ARM-PCR. Researchers ran the first two PCR rounds for about 11 cycles each with TRBV1-TRBV30 forward primers and a C-beta reverse primer. TCRdb reprocessed the multiplex PCR reads with MiXCR, giving one entry per CDR3 protein. The data contain approximately 300,000 distinct CDR3 sequences, roughly two thirds of them singletons. Blood RNA originated from unsorted whole blood, with germline DNA additionally extracted. What was sequenced was peripheral blood. Source of these receptors: a man between 40 and 49 years old with primary liver carcinoma and hepatitis B virus infection.

This clonotype was detected a few times. The rearrangement uses TRBV5-1 and TRBJ2-3, with 7 nucleotides matching TRBD1. CDR3 length: 12 amino acids. J was trimmed by 4 bases and V by 4 bases; bases with no gene match: 0. CDR1 SGHRS and CDR2 YFSETQ come from the germline V gene. The CDR3 spells CASSTGADTQYF. In DNA, the CDR3 is TGCGCCAGCAGCACAGGGGCAGATACGCAGTATTTT.

This chain links TRBV25-1 with TRBJ2-7; no clear D gene. The V gene lost 3 bases and the J gene lost 0 bases, with 6 bases spanning the gap. CDR1 MGHDK and CDR2 SYGVNS come from the germline V gene. The CDR3 extends over 13 amino acids. The CDR3 sequence: CASSDGPSYEQYF. DNA for the CDR3: TGTGCCAGCAGTGACGGTCCCTCCTACGAGCAGTACTTC.

With regard to this clonotype: This could be a read error, since a much larger clone is one nucleotide away. V and J are TRBV6-5 and TRBJ2-3, with 7 bases identical to TRBD2. The CDR3 runs to 13 residues. Germline V gene data show CDR1 as MNHEY and CDR2 as SVGAGI. V trimming: 2 bases; J trimming: 7 bases; junction bases outside the gene matches: 3. CDR3 in amino acids: CASSYAGENTQYF. The CDR3 nucleotides read TGTGCCAGCAGTTACGCGGGGGAAAATACGCAGTATTTT.

Turning to this clonotype: The conserved closing phenylalanine or tryptophan is absent in this CDR3, likely reflecting a read error. The chain combines TRBV5-4 with TRBJ2-7; 7 nucleotides line up with TRBD2. The CDR3 runs to 15 residues. The germline V gene encodes CDR1 SGHNT and CDR2 YYREEE (reference sequence). The V segment lost 4 bases and the J segment 1 base; nucleotides outside the gene matches: 8. The CDR3 sequence is CASSPGGQTSYEQYI. The CDR3 region has the DNA TGTGCCAGCAGCCCGGGAGGCCAGACATCCTACGAGCAGTACATC.

With respect to this clonotype: One junction end does not reproduce the germline sequence, and a read error may be involved. The chain employs TRBV5-1 and TRBJ2-6; no clear D. Germline lookup yields CDR1 SGHRS and CDR2 YFSETQ. The CDR3 has 15 amino acids. The CDR3 is CASSLGHSGVNVLTF. The CDR3 DNA reads TGCGCCAGCAGCTTGGGACACTCTGGGGTCAACGTCCTGACTTTC.

V and J are TRBV5-1 and TRBJ2-1, with 11 positions matching TRBD1. The germline V gene encodes CDR1 SGHRS and CDR2 YFSETQ. This CDR3 has 14 amino acids. V was pared by 2 bases and J by 13 bases, with 8 bases of the junction left unmatched. The CDR3, as DNA: TGCGCCAGCAGCTTAGCCGGGACAGGGGGGATCCAGTTCTTC. This sequence encodes CASSLAGTGGIQFF. Full variable domain (outside the CDR3, taken from reference TRBV5-1 and TRBJ2-1): KAGVTQTPRYLIKTRGQQVTLSCSPISGHRSVSWYQQTPGQGLQFLFEYFSETQRNKGNFPGRFSGRQFSNSRSEMNVSTLELGDSALYLCASSLAGTGGIQFFGPGTRLTVL.

This chain joins TRBV25-1 and TRBJ1-2; no clear D. There are 13 residues in the CDR3. The germline V gene has CDR1 MGHDK and CDR2 SYGVNS. V was trimmed by 5 bases and J by 4 bases, leaving 11 bases between them. The CDR3 DNA reads as TGTGCCAGCAGTCCCTCCTGGGCCTATGGCTACACCTTC. Translation gives CASSPSWAYGYTF.

This clonotype showed up just a few times. This sequence joins TRBV28 and TRBJ2-1; TRBD1 is a possible D gene (5 bases). Between the trimmed V and J ends, which lost 2 bases and 7 bases, there was a span of 15 bases. CDR3 length: 15 amino acids. Germline V gene data show CDR1 as MDHEN and CDR2 as SYDVKM. The CDR3 DNA sequence: TGTGCCAGCAGTTTACAGGTATCTTCAGGGAATGAGCAGTTCTTC. Encoded protein: CASSLQVSSGNEQFF.

With respect to this clonotype: Possible read error: a much larger clone is one base away. This chain links TRBV14 with TRBJ1-3; the D is unclear. Germline CDR1 reads SGHDN; CDR2 reads FVKESK. The CDR3 length is 15 residues. Trimming took 3 bases from V and 0 from J, leaving 9 bases between them. DNA of the CDR3: TGTGCCAGCAGCCATCGCAGATCCTCTGGAAACACCATATATTTT. Translating gives CASSHRRSSGNTIYF.

The J gene is TRBJ2-1, the V gene TRBV6-2 or TRBV6-3; a possible D gene is TRBD1 (6 bases). The CDR3 consists of 16 residues. The ends were cut back, 2 bases at V and 5 bases at J, with 16 bases in the middle. Germline V gene data show CDR1 as MNHEY and CDR2 as SVGEGT. The CDR3 sequence is CASSYQGIGVNNEQFF. CDR3 nucleotide sequence: TGTGCCAGCAGTTACCAGGGGATAGGGGTAAACAATGAGCAGTTCTTC.

This clonotype has just a few counts. This sequence joins TRBV5-6 and TRBJ2-7; D call uncertain. Per the germline V gene, CDR1 is SGHDT and CDR2 is YYEEEE. The CDR3 runs 14 residues. V dropped 0 bases and J dropped 2 bases, with 9 bases sitting between them. CDR3 loop: CASSLATVPYEQYF. DNA of the CDR3: TGTGCCAGCAGCTTGGCCACCGTTCCCTACGAGCAGTACTTC.

Regarding this clonotype: Likely a read error: the CDR3 ends without its conserved phenylalanine or tryptophan. The DNA is left out, because the CDR3 cannot be placed on it with certainty; the CDR3 is given as TCRdb lists it. This chain joins TRBV29-1 and TRBJ1-1. From germline, CDR1 is SQVTM and CDR2 ANQGSEA. The CDR3 numbers 10 amino acids, ends counted. CDR3 sequence reads: CGVIRGEALS.

Concerning this clonotype: A read error may produce the germline difference seen at one junction end. This sequence joins TRBV6-1 and TRBJ2-7; the D is unclear. Germline-derived CDR1 and CDR2 are MNHNS and SASEGT. The CDR3 is 15 residues long. CDR3 region: CASRPELSLSYGQYF. For the CDR3, the DNA is TGTGCCAGCAGGCCTGAGTTAAGCTTGTCATACGGGCAGTACTTC.

This clonotype is a singleton in its sample. It may be a read error: a sequence one base away is much more abundant. This likely comes from a read error, as the CDR3 has no conserved phenylalanine or tryptophan at its end. This rearrangement joins TRBV6-1 to TRBJ1-5, with TRBD1 matching over 8 bases. The germline gives CDR1 MNHNS, CDR2 SASEGT. This CDR3 has 17 amino acids. The trim removed 7 bases at V and 0 bases at J, leaving 11 bases unmatched. The CDR3 protein is CASNPRDRGDSNQPQHC. The CDR3 region has the DNA TGTGCCAGCAACCCACGCGACAGGGGAGATAGCAATCAGCCCCAGCATTGT.

On this clonotype itself: The junction shows a germline mismatch at one end, possibly a read error. The chain carries TRBV30 and TRBJ2-5, with TRBD2 matching 10 bases. The length of the CDR3 is 17 residues. The germline CDR1 and CDR2 sequences are GTSNPN and SVGIG (reference sequence). DNA for the CDR3: TGTGCCTGGAGTGTACCAAGGGAGGCTAGCGGGAGAGAGACCCAGTGCTTC. This codes for CAWSVPREASGRETQCF. Drawing the rest from reference TRBV30 and TRBJ2-5, the complete variable domain is SQTIHQWPATLVQPVGSPLSLECTVEGTSNPNLYWYRQAAGRGLQLLFYSVGIGQISSEVPQNLSASRPQDRQFILSSKKLLLSDSGFYLCAWSVPREASGRETQCFGPGTRLLVL.

Turning to this clonotype: A junction end diverges from the germline sequence, so it may reflect a read error. The chain combines TRBV11-2 with TRBJ1-1, with D perhaps TRBD1 (5 bases). The V gene's germline CDR1 is SGHAT and CDR2 FQNNGV. The CDR3 runs 15 residues. CDR3 region: CAGSLDSAGNTDAFF. CDR3 nucleotides: TGTGCCGGCAGCTTAGATTCGGCAGGGAACACTGATGCTTTCTTT.

This clonotype was seen repeatedly, ten times or more. This chain links TRBV4-3 with TRBJ1-2; the match to TRBD1 covers 7 bases. This CDR3 is built from 16 residues. After removal of 2 bases from V and 6 bases from J, the junction contained 12 bases not matched to a gene. Looked up from germline, CDR1 is LGHNA and CDR2 is YSLEER. As DNA, the CDR3 is TGCGCCAGCAGCCAATATACAGGGGCGATAGGGGATGGCTACACCTTC. It encodes CASSQYTGAIGDGYTF.

Note on this clonotype: Relative to the germline gene, one junction end is altered; a read error may explain this. The V and J genes are TRBV6-1 and TRBJ2-3; unclear D gene. CDR1 MNHNS and CDR2 SASEGT come from the germline V gene. The CDR3 runs to 11 residues. The CDR3 here is CAISEIDTQYF. CDR3 DNA: TGTGCCATCAGTGAAATAGATACGCAGTATTTT.

The table lists this clonotype with many counts. The chain combines TRBV10-2 with TRBJ2-1; TRBD2 agrees at 10 bases. V trimming: 5 bases; J trimming: 4 bases; junction bases outside the gene matches: 5. Germline CDR1 and CDR2: WSHSY and SAAADI. This CDR3 has 15 residues. In nucleotides, the CDR3 is TGCGCCAGCAGTCCAACTAGCGGGATGTACAATGAGCAGTTCTTC. It is translated as CASSPTSGMYNEQFF.

About this clonotype: Possible read error: a much larger clone is one base away. This chain uses TRBV12-3 or TRBV12-4 with TRBJ1-2; D is possibly TRBD1 (6 bases). The CDR3 loop spans 13 amino acids. The CDR3 region is CDSSLRGGVGYTF. CDR3 coding DNA: TGTGACAGCAGTTTGCGGGGGGGCGTTGGCTACACCTTC.

The chain carries TRBV7-9 and TRBJ1-3; 11 bases are shared with TRBD1. The CDR3 spans 16 residues. The germline V gene encodes CDR1 SEHNR and CDR2 FQNEAQ (reference sequence). Trimming at V came to 5 bases and at J to 7 bases, leaving 10 bases not matched to a gene. CDR3 in amino acids: CASSRAGTGGWNTIYF. CDR3 coding DNA: TGTGCCAGCAGCCGCGCTGGGACAGGGGGTTGGAACACCATATATTTT.

Remarks on this clonotype: Being one base from a much bigger clone, this may be a read error. CDR3: CASSQDLGGVTDTQYF. The CDR3 nucleotides read TGTGCCAGCAGCCAAGATCTAGGAGGGGTGACAGATACGCAGTATTTT. This rearrangement joins TRBV4-2 to TRBJ2-3, with D tentatively TRBD2 (6 bases). Germline assignment: CDR1 LGHNA and CDR2 YNFKEQ. The length of the CDR3 is 16 residues. Trimming left V 0 bases short and J 3 bases short, with 13 bases between.

As to this clonotype: The junction departs from germline at one end; a sequencing error may be responsible. This chain uses TRBV7-8 with TRBJ1-4, with D possibly TRBD1 on 6 matching bases. In germline, CDR1 is SGHVS, CDR2 FQNEAQ. The CDR3 has 15 amino acids. CDR3 sequence: CASSLEGGQYEKPFF. CDR3 bases: TGTGCCAGCAGCTTAGAAGGCGGACAGTATGAAAAACCGTTTTTT.

The chain is built from TRBV30 and TRBJ2-2; D not certain. V was clipped by 2 bases and J by 1 base, with 8 bases between them. The CDR3 has 14 amino acids. Germline V gives CDR1 GTSNPN, CDR2 SVGIG (reference sequence). The CDR3 bases are TGTGCCTGGAGTCTTGGGTGGAACACCGGGGAGCTGTTTTTT. Its translation is CAWSLGWNTGELFF.

The chain couples TRBV7-8 to TRBJ2-7; D remains ambiguous. CDR3 length equals 16 residues. V was shortened by 2 bases and J by 3 bases, with 17 bases between the two germline ends. Germline V lookup: CDR1 SGHVS, CDR2 FQNEAQ. This CDR3 reads CASSLYGVALFYEQYF. DNA for the CDR3: TGTGCCAGCAGCTTATATGGAGTGGCCCTATTCTACGAGCAGTACTTC.